This TCR beta chain was sequenced for a study of monozygotic twins with inflammatory bowel disease. CDR3 size: 13 residues. Germline V lookup: CDR1 KGHSH, CDR2 LQKENI. From the 5' RACE reads, TCRdb lists one entry per CDR3 protein and no DNA. In total, the table holds more than 300,000 distinct CDR3 sequences. The sequenced sample consisted of blood. This clonotype was sampled from a human donor with ulcerative colitis or Crohn's disease, or a healthy co-twin of an affected twin (not recorded which). This sequence joins TRBV18 and TRBJ2-1; the D gene TCRdb calls, TRBD1, cannot be checked with no DNA. The chain's CDR3 is CASSPTSGSEQFF.